The TCR beta chain described here comes from a study of blood T cell repertoires in COVID-19. Whole-study context: Sites in the United States, Italy and Spain provided acute and convalescent COVID-19 samples.

Which cohort a participant joined came from the clinical history participants gave. Losses at the gene ends were 6 bases for V and 6 bases for J; bases not matched to a gene: 14. Per germline, CDR1 MDHEN and CDR2 SYDVKM. This CDR3 is built from 17 residues. Original analysis: Amplified reference gene primers provided the basis for estimating nucleated cell counts. Produced via immunoSEQ multiplex PCR; TCRdb's table is partial and in-frame only. The DNA gave D and trimming, while V, J and clone size come from that table. The table includes 310,000 or so clones, about 90% detected once. The receptor comes from a woman aged 18 to 35 with acute COVID-19. Sequencing input: PBMCs or T cells enriched from blood (not recorded which). This chain connects TRBV28 to TRBJ2-7; 13 nucleotides match TRBD2. Here the CDR3 reads CASRTASLAGGPAEQYF. Written as DNA, the CDR3 is TGTGCCAGCAGAACCGCCTCACTAGCGGGAGGGCCCGCCGAGCAGTACTTC.